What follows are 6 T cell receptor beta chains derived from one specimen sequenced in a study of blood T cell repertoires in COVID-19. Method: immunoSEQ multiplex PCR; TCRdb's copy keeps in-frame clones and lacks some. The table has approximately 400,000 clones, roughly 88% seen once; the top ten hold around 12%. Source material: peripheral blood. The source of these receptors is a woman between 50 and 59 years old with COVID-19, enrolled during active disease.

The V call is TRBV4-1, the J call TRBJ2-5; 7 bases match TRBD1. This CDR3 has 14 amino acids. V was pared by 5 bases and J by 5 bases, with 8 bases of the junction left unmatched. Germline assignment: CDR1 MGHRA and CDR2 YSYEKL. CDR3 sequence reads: CASSVDRAGETQYF. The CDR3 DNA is TGCGCCAGCAGCGTAGACAGGGCGGGTGAGACCCAGTACTTC.

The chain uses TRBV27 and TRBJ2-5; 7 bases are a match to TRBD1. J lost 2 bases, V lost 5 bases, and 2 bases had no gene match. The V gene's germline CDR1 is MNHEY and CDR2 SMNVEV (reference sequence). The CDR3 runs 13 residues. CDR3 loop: CASSPGQQETQYF. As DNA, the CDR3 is TGTGCCAGCAGTCCGGGACAGCAAGAGACCCAGTACTTC.

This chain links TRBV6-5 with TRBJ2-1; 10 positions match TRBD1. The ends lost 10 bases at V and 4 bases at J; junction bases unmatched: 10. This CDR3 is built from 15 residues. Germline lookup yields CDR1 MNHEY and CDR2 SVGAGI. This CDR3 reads CATLIPGQGYNEQFF. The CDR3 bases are TGTGCCACCCTTATACCGGGACAGGGGTACAATGAGCAGTTCTTC.

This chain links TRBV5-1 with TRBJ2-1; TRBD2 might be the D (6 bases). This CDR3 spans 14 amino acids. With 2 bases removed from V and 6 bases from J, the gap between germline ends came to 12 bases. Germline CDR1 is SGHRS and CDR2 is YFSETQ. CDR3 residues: CASSLGTVLNEQFF. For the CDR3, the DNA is TGCGCCAGCAGCTTAGGGACTGTGCTCAATGAGCAGTTCTTC.

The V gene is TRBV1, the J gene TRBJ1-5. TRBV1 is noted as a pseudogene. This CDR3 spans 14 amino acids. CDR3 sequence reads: CTSSLGSQYQPQHF. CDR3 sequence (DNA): TGCACCAGCAGCCTCGGGAGCCAGTATCAGCCCCAGCATTTT.

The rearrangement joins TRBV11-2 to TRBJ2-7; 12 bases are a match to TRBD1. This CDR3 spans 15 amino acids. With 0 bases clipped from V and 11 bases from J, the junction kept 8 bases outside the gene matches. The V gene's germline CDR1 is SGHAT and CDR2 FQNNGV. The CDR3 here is CASSLEAGQGAAKYF. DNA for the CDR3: TGTGCCAGCAGCTTAGAGGCGGGACAGGGGGCGGCGAAGTACTTC.